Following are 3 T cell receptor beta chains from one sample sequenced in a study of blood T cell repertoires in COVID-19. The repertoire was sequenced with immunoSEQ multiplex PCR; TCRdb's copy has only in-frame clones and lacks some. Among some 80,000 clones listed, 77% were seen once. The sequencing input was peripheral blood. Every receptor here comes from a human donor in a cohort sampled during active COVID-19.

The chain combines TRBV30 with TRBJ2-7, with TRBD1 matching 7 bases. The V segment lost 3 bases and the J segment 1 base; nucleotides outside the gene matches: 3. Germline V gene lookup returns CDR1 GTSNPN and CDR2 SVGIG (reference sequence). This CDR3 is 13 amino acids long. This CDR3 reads CAWSPGQSYEQYF. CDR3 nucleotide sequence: TGTGCCTGGAGCCCGGGACAGTCCTACGAGCAGTACTTC.

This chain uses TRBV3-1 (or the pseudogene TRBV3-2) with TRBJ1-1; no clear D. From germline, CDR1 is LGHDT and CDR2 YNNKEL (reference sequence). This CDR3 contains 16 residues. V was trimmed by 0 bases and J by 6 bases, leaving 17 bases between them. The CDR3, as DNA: TGTGCCAGCAGCCAAGATCCGAGGAGAGTACACGCTGAAGCTTTCTTT. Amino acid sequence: CASSQDPRRVHAEAFF.

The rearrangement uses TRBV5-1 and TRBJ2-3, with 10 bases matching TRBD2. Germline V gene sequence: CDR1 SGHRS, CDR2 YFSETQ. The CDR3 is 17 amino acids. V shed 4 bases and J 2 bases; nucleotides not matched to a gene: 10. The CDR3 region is CASSEGVLAGFTDTQYF. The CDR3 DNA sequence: TGCGCCAGCAGCGAGGGCGTACTAGCGGGGTTCACAGATACGCAGTATTTT.